The 5 T cell receptor beta chains in this list originate from one sample, sequenced in a study of OX40 agonist ivuxolimab in advanced cancers. Profiling relied on immunoSEQ multiplex PCR, and the TCRdb table lists in-frame clones only, not all of them. The repertoire holds about 58,000 clones, with approximately 89% as singletons. The sample here was CD4+ or CD8+ T cells sorted from blood, taken in a trial of the OX40 agonist ivuxolimab. These receptors all stem from an adult with an advanced solid tumor such as melanoma, head and neck, liver or kidney cancer.

V usage is TRBV7-9 and J usage is TRBJ2-5; perhaps TRBD1 as D (6 bases). CDR1 SEHNR and CDR2 FQNEAQ come from the germline V gene (reference sequence). The CDR3 runs 15 residues. The germline V and J ends were trimmed by 3 bases and 3 bases, with 14 bases remaining between them. CDR3 residues: CASSLGRTVKETQYF. The CDR3 DNA is TGTGCCAGCAGCTTGGGTCGGACAGTTAAAGAGACCCAGTACTTC.

The V and J genes are TRBV5-1 and TRBJ2-7, with D hard to call. The V end was cut by 4 bases, the J end by 0 bases, with 17 bases between. Germline-derived CDR1 and CDR2 are SGHRS and YFSETQ. CDR3 length: 16 amino acids. The chain's CDR3 is CASSRGWGSSSYEQYF. The DNA of the CDR3 is TGCGCCAGCAGCCGTGGGTGGGGATCAAGCTCCTACGAGCAGTACTTC.

The chain is built from TRBV5-8 and TRBJ2-5; D possibly corresponds to TRBD2 (6 bases). This CDR3 has 15 residues. Germline values: CDR1 SGHTS, CDR2 YDEGEE. The germline V and J ends were trimmed by 4 bases and 5 bases, with 18 bases remaining between them. The CDR3 reads CASSPKGSGLETQYF. The DNA for the CDR3 is TGTGCCAGCAGCCCAAAGGGGTCGGGACTTGAGACCCAGTACTTC.

The chain joins TRBV30 to TRBJ2-7; 7 positions match TRBD1. CDR3 size: 15 residues. CDR1 and CDR2 (germline): GTSNPN, SVGIG (reference sequence). The V gene end was trimmed by 0 bases and the J gene end by 4 bases; junction bases not matched to a gene: 9. The CDR3 nucleotides read TGTGCCTGGAGTGTATTCGGGACAGCCAGTTACGAGCAGTACTTC. As protein: CAWSVFGTASYEQYF.

This chain joins TRBV2 and TRBJ1-1, with no clear D. In germline, CDR1 is SNHLY, CDR2 FYNNEI. The CDR3 is 13 amino acids. V was trimmed by 6 bases and J by 4 bases, leaving 12 bases between them. CDR3 nucleotides: TGTGCCAGCAGGACGCGGGGAGGCACTGAAGCTTTCTTT. It encodes CASRTRGGTEAFF. Combining the CDR3 with reference TRBV2 and TRBJ1-1 gives the whole variable domain EPEVTQTPSHQVTQMGQEVILRCVPISNHLYFYWYRQILGQKVEFLVSFYNNEISEKSEIFDDQFSVERPDGSNFTLKIRSTKLEDSAMYFCASRTRGGTEAFFGQGTRLTVV.